Shown below are 24 T cell receptor beta chains from a single sample sequenced in a study of HIV-infected patients and healthy controls. All unsorted peripheral T cells were captured because whole blood was used without fractionation. Reverse transcription used around 500 ng RNA and constant-region primers for alpha and beta. Using multiplexing indices, alpha and beta chain libraries were generated apart by chain-specific third strand synthesis. Each CDR3 protein is one row after TCRdb ran MiXCR on the 5' RACE reads. The sample holds 15,000 to 17,000 distinct CDR3 sequences, around 6.7% seen once. The sequencing sample was made of blood. The source is an adult in good health.

This clonotype was seen ten or more times. V usage is TRBV7-2 and J usage is TRBJ1-6; no clear D. This CDR3 has 14 residues. V was shortened by 1 base and J by 4 bases, with 5 bases between the two germline ends. CDR1 and CDR2 (germline): SGHTA, FQGNSA. CDR3 sequence reads: CASSLDSYNSPLHF. The CDR3 nucleotides are TGTGCCAGCAGCTTAGACAGTTATAATTCACCCCTCCACTTT.

This clonotype has at least ten counts. The chain employs TRBV5-6 and TRBJ1-1, with no clear D. This CDR3 has 13 residues. The V gene's germline CDR1 is SGHDT and CDR2 YYEEEE. The V end lost 2 bases, the J end lost 6 bases, and 11 bases lay between the germline ends. CDR3 region: CASSLSPAAEAFF. CDR3 in DNA: TGTGCCAGCAGCTTAAGCCCCGCGGCTGAAGCTTTCTTT.

This clonotype was recorded many times. The rearrangement joins TRBV20-1 to TRBJ1-5; 8 nucleotides match TRBD1. The CDR3 is 12 amino acids. With V trimmed by 6 bases and J by 9 bases, 7 bases remained unmatched. Germline V lookup: CDR1 DFQATT, CDR2 SNEGSKA (reference sequence). The CDR3, as DNA: TGCAGTGCACCGGGACAGGCTCTGCCCCAGCATTTT. Amino acid sequence: CSAPGQALPQHF.

There are many counts of this clonotype. The chain combines TRBV11-1 with TRBJ2-3; tentative D call: TRBD2 (6 bases). Germline loops: CDR1 SGHAT, CDR2 FQDESV (reference sequence). The CDR3 is 16 residues long. V was shortened by 5 bases and J by 2 bases, with 17 bases between the two germline ends. The CDR3 protein is CASSPRPTGVTDTQYF. CDR3 bases: TGTGCCAGCAGCCCCCGACCGACGGGAGTCACAGATACGCAGTATTTT.

This clonotype was seen repeatedly, ten times or more. The chain has TRBV10-3 and TRBJ2-5; no clear D gene. CDR1 is ENHRY, CDR2 SYGVKD, per germline. The CDR3 runs to 13 residues. Trimming removed 3 bases at V and 2 bases at J, with 7 bases between. The CDR3: CAISDGSQETQYF. The CDR3 nucleotides are TGTGCCATCAGTGATGGCTCTCAAGAGACCCAGTACTTC.

Many counts were recorded for this clonotype. The V call is TRBV6-2 or TRBV6-3, the J call TRBJ2-1; 11 positions agree with TRBD2. The CDR3 consists of 17 residues. Trimming at V came to 5 bases and at J to 8 bases, leaving 14 bases not matched to a gene. Germline V lookup: CDR1 MNHEY, CDR2 SVGEGT. CDR3 protein: CASSNNLAGGPPDEQFF. DNA for the CDR3: TGTGCCAGCAGTAACAATCTAGCGGGGGGCCCACCCGATGAGCAGTTCTTC.

This clonotype was detected many times. The J gene is TRBJ2-6, the V gene TRBV3-1, with D tentatively TRBD1 or TRBD2 (5 bases each). The germline CDR1 and CDR2 sequences are LGHDT and YNNKEL (reference sequence). This CDR3 region has 15 residues. Trimming removed 6 bases from V and 3 bases from J, with 12 bases in between. The CDR3 sequence is CASRLGALGANVLTF. The CDR3 nucleotides read TGTGCCAGCAGACTCGGGGCGCTTGGGGCCAACGTCCTGACTTTC.

This clonotype has a count of ten or more. J is TRBJ2-3 and V is TRBV20-1; D might be TRBD2 (6 bases). Trimming took off 5 bases at V and 2 bases at J, with 17 bases between the two ends. The CDR3 spans 15 residues. Germline V gene sequence: CDR1 DFQATT, CDR2 SNEGSKA (reference sequence). CDR3 in amino acids: CSASPSADSTDTQYF. The CDR3 DNA is TGCAGTGCTTCTCCTAGCGCCGATTCCACAGATACGCAGTATTTT.

This clonotype has a count of ten or more. V gene TRBV7-2 combines with J gene TRBJ2-3, with 7 bases that match TRBD1. Per the germline V gene, CDR1 is SGHTA and CDR2 is FQGNSA. CDR3 length: 12 residues. J lost 10 bases, V lost 5 bases, and 6 bases had no gene match. CDR3 loop: CASSLDRTAQYF. CDR3 in DNA: TGTGCCAGCAGCCTGGACAGGACGGCGCAGTATTTT. Full variable domain (missing parts from reference TRBV7-2 and TRBJ2-3): GAGVSQSPSNKVTEKGKDVELRCDPISGHTALYWYRQSLGQGLEFLIYFQGNSAPDKSGLPSDRFSAERTGGSVSTLTIQRTQQEDSAVYLCASSLDRTAQYFGPGTRLTVL.

This clonotype is termed medium-sized (0.01 to 0.1%). The rearrangement joins TRBV5-4 to TRBJ2-5, with a weak D call TRBD2 (6 bases). In germline, CDR1 is SGHNT, CDR2 YYREEE (reference sequence). V was trimmed by 3 bases and J by 1 base, leaving 10 bases between them. The CDR3 has 14 residues. CDR3 loop: CASSSGGSQETQYF. The CDR3 DNA reads TGTGCCAGCAGCTCCGGGGGTTCCCAAGAGACCCAGTACTTC.

This clonotype was detected many times. The chain uses TRBV7-9 and TRBJ2-7; 8 bases agree with TRBD2. This CDR3 has 12 residues. CDR1 is SEHNR, CDR2 FQNEAQ, per germline (reference sequence). The V gene end was trimmed by 4 bases and the J gene end by 7 bases; junction bases not matched to a gene: 3. The CDR3 nucleotides are TGTGCCAGCAGCTCCTTAGCGGGGGAGCAGTACTTC. This codes for CASSSLAGEQYF. Full variable domain (remainder filled in from reference TRBV7-9 and TRBJ2-7): DTGVSQNPRHKITKRGQNVTFRCDPISEHNRLYWYRQTLGQGPEFLTYFQNEAQLEKSRLLSDRFSAERPKGSFSTLEIQRTEQGDSAMYLCASSSLAGEQYFGPGTRLTVT.

This clonotype has a count of ten or more. The chain employs TRBV20-1 and TRBJ1-2; D ambiguous. The CDR3 loop spans 13 amino acids. CDR1 DFQATT and CDR2 SNEGSKA come from the germline V gene (reference sequence). V was pared by 3 bases and J by 8 bases, with 16 bases between. The CDR3 DNA sequence: TGCAGTGCTAGTTTACGGGTCCGTGAAGGCTACACCTTC. Protein sequence: CSASLRVREGYTF.

This chain connects TRBV2 to TRBJ2-3; a possible D gene is TRBD2 (5 bases). V lost 2 bases to trimming and J lost 3 bases, with 15 bases between them. The CDR3 length is 16 residues. CDR1 and CDR2 from the germline V gene are SNHLY and FYNNEI. CDR3: CASSEIEGANTDTQYF. In DNA, the CDR3 is TGTGCCAGCAGTGAAATTGAGGGAGCCAATACAGATACGCAGTATTTT.

This clonotype was counted at least ten times. The chain has TRBV7-9 and TRBJ2-7; 8 positions agree with TRBD1. Germline V gene data show CDR1 as SEHNR and CDR2 as FQNEAQ (reference sequence). The CDR3 totals 14 residues. Trimming cost V 5 bases and J 6 bases; bases outside gene matches: 9. The CDR3 protein is CASSQRTGTPEQYF. In nucleotides, the CDR3 is TGTGCCAGCAGCCAACGGACAGGGACGCCCGAGCAGTACTTC.

The sample holds many counts of this clonotype. The J gene is TRBJ2-1, the V gene TRBV30, with 10 bases lining up with TRBD2. The germline V gene has CDR1 GTSNPN and CDR2 SVGIG (reference sequence). Trimming at V came to 8 bases and at J to 7 bases, leaving 14 bases not matched to a gene. The CDR3 extends over 15 amino acids. CDR3 bases: TGTGCCGGAGGAAGAGCGGGAGGGTCAAAGAATGAGCAGTTCTTC. It specifies CAGGRAGGSKNEQFF.

By sample share, this clonotype is medium-sized (0.01 to 0.1%). This sequence joins TRBV20-1 and TRBJ2-1; 8 bases line up with TRBD2. The germline V gene has CDR1 DFQATT and CDR2 SNEGSKA (reference sequence). CDR3 length: 17 amino acids. V shed 8 bases, J shed 5 bases, and the junction held 20 bases outside the gene matches. CDR3 nucleotide sequence: TGCAGTCCCTATAGCGGGATGGTGTCTTTACTTAACAATGAGCAGTTCTTC. Its protein product is CSPYSGMVSLLNNEQFF.

On this clonotype itself: A much larger clone is a single base away; this may be a read error. J is TRBJ1-2 and V is TRBV28; no reliable D call. The CDR3 is 15 amino acids. Germline CDR1 and CDR2: MDHEN and SYDVKM. This CDR3 reads CASSFRFQVNNGYTF. The CDR3 DNA follows: TGTGCCAGCAGTTTCCGGTTTCAGGTTAACAATGGCTACACCTTC.

Many counts were recorded for this clonotype. The chain recombines TRBV20-1 with TRBJ2-4; TRBD2 matches at 7 bases. V shed 4 bases, J shed 0 bases, and the junction held 9 bases outside the gene matches. CDR1 is DFQATT and CDR2 is SNEGSKA in the germline V gene (reference sequence). The CDR3 length is 16 residues. The CDR3 bases are TGCAGTGCTACCCGAGGCGGGGGACTAGCCAAAAACATTCAGTACTTC. Its protein is CSATRGGGLAKNIQYF.

In its sample, this clonotype was seen many times. The CDR3 DNA reads as TGTGCCAGCAGCTTAGGGATAGCTCTCGGTACCGAGCAGTACTTC. Amino acid sequence: CASSLGIALGTEQYF. The chain carries TRBV7-2 and TRBJ2-7; no clear D. Germline V gene lookup returns CDR1 SGHTA and CDR2 FQGNSA. There are 15 residues in the CDR3. Trimming shortened V by 1 base and J by 6 bases, and 16 bases separated the two germline ends.

This clonotype was recorded many times. The rearrangement uses TRBV6-5 and TRBJ2-1; 7 bases fit TRBD2. This CDR3 is built from 15 residues. V shed 7 bases and J 5 bases; nucleotides not matched to a gene: 11. Germline CDR1 and CDR2: MNHEY and SVGAGI. CDR3 coding DNA: TGTGCCAGCACCCAGTCGGGAGGACTCAACAATGAGCAGTTCTTC. Amino acids: CASTQSGGLNNEQFF.

This clonotype came up many times. V usage is TRBV6-2 or TRBV6-3 and J usage is TRBJ2-1; TRBD2 matches at 8 bases. This CDR3 comprises 13 residues. Per the germline V gene, CDR1 is MNHEY and CDR2 is SVGEGT. V shed 5 bases, J shed 4 bases, and the junction held 1 base outside the gene matches. Here the CDR3 DNA reads TGTGCCAGCAGTATAGCGGGATACAATGAGCAGTTCTTC. As protein: CASSIAGYNEQFF.

This clonotype was detected ten times or more. The DNA for the CDR3 is TGTGCCAGCAGTTTTCTTTCAGCGGGAGGGAGCTACAATGAGCAGTTCTTC. Translation: CASSFLSAGGSYNEQFF. This chain connects TRBV28 to TRBJ2-1; 10 bases match TRBD2. This CDR3 contains 17 residues. The germline CDR1 and CDR2 sequences are MDHEN and SYDVKM. V shed 3 bases and J 3 bases; nucleotides not matched to a gene: 8. The whole variable domain, filled in from reference TRBV28 and TRBJ2-1, reads DVKVTQSSRYLVKRTGEKVFLECVQDMDHENMFWYRQDPGLGLRLIYFSYDVKMKEKGDIPEGYSVSREKKERFSLILESASTNQTSMYLCASSFLSAGGSYNEQFFGPGTRLTVL.

This clonotype was recorded at least ten times. The chain is built from TRBV25-1 and TRBJ2-5, with 8 bases aligning to TRBD1. The length of the CDR3 is 15 residues. With V trimmed by 4 bases and J by 4 bases, 8 bases remained unmatched. Germline V gene data show CDR1 as MGHDK and CDR2 as SYGVNS. The CDR3 region is CASSGYRGKGETQYF. The CDR3 bases are TGTGCCAGCAGTGGCTACAGGGGGAAAGGAGAGACCCAGTACTTC.

The genes are TRBV4-2 and TRBJ2-5, with D maybe TRBD1 (6 bases). The CDR3 is 15 residues long. V shed 0 bases and J shed 2 bases, with 10 bases lying between them. The germline gives CDR1 LGHNA, CDR2 YNFKEQ. CDR3 nucleotide sequence: TGTGCCAGCAGCCAAGACGGACAGACACAAGAGACCCAGTACTTC. Encoded protein: CASSQDGQTQETQYF.